There are a few counts of the clone carrying this T cell receptor (beta chain). The antigen is not known. The identical CDR3 is also encoded by other nucleotide sequences in the sample. The record originates from a study of memory CD4+ T cells and cytomegalovirus serostatus. Study in general: Of the healthy Belgian adults, under 10 were CMV seropositive and more than 20 seronegative. Study findings and constraints: Each of 67 CMV-associated TCRbeta sequences occurred in one to five individuals. Suggested: most of the CMV-linked TCR signature lies in CD4+ memory cells.

The CDR3 is 13 amino acids. Deletions cut 3 bases from V and 5 bases from J, with 10 bases between. Germline V gives CDR1 ENHRY, CDR2 SYGVKD. Per the original methods: Out-of-frame sequences were removed, leaving 2 million to 2.5 million distinct TCRbeta sequences. Libraries were prepared by immunoSEQ multiplex PCR; TCRdb keeps only in-frame clonotypes and omits some of them. Clone size and the V and J calls come from that table; the DNA yielded D and trimming. Here the sample spans about 75,000 clones, around 80% being singletons. Single viable CD3+CD4+CD8-CD45RO+ cells were sorted as the memory CD4+ T cells.

Sequencing input: memory CD4+ T cells from blood. The origin of this receptor is an adult in good health and CMV-seropositive. The V gene is TRBV10-3, the J gene TRBJ1-1; a weak D match, TRBD1 (6 bases). The CDR3: CAISDTRGTEAFF. In nucleotides, the CDR3 is TGTGCCATCAGTGATACCAGGGGAACTGAAGCTTTCTTT.